This TCR beta chain was profiled in a study of cytomegalovirus exposure and HLA in healthy donors. Overall study context: T cells numbering around 190 million yielded more than 95 million unique TCR beta sequences in an earlier analysis.

Primers for the PCR totalled 60 Vbeta and 13 Jbeta. The data were produced by immunoSEQ multiplex PCR, yet TCRdb's version contains in-frame clones alone and is incomplete. The data hold around 130,000 clones, with over 75% observed a single time. As concerns this clone: The antigen is undetermined. Other nucleotide sequences in the sample specify the same CDR3.

V was shortened by 0 bases and J by 0 bases, with 6 bases between the two germline ends. The CDR3 has 14 amino acids. Germline V gives CDR1 SGDLS, CDR2 YYNGEE. Study findings and constraints: Later on, an analysis tied approximately 17,000 TCR beta sequences to HLA alleles at 0.05 false discovery rate. No immune exposure information besides CMV serostatus was available. Later analysis reportedly placed an Asian-associated ancestry cluster below the roughly 600-donor mean in N-insertions.

The clonotype was recovered from a man between 40 and 49 years old in good health and CMV-seronegative. Sequenced: PBMCs. The V and J genes are TRBV9 and TRBJ1-1; D gene unclear. DNA for the CDR3: TGTGCCAGCAGCGTAGCTGCAGTGAACACTGAAGCTTTCTTT. This gives the protein CASSVAAVNTEAFF. Full variable domain (remainder filled in from reference TRBV9 and TRBJ1-1): DSGVTQTPKHLITATGQRVTLRCSPRSGDLSVYWYQQSLDQGLQFLIQYYNGEERAKGNILERFSAQQFPDLHSELNLSSLELGDSALYFCASSVAAVNTEAFFGQGTRLTVV.